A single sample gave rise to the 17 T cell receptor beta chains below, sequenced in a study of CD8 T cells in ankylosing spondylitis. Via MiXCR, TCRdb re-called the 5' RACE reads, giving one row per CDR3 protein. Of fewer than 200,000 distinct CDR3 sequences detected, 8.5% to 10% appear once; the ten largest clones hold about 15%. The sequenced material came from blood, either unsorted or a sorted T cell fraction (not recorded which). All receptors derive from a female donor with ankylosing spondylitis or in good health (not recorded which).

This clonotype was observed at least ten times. This CDR3 is CASRDRNADEQYF. CDR3 DNA: TGTGCCAGCCGGGACCGGAATGCCGACGAGCAGTACTTC. The V call is TRBV12-3 or TRBV12-4, the J call TRBJ2-7, with D perhaps TRBD1 or TRBD2 (5 bases each). This CDR3 spans 13 amino acids. Trimming pared 8 bases from V and 5 bases from J, leaving 16 bases between.

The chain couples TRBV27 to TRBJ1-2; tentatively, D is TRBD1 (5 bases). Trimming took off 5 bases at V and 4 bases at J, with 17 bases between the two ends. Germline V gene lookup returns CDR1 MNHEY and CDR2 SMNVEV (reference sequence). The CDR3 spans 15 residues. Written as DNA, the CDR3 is TGTGCCAGCAGTGCCTCCGACAGTTTTCTCTATGGCTACACCTTC. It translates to CASSASDSFLYGYTF.

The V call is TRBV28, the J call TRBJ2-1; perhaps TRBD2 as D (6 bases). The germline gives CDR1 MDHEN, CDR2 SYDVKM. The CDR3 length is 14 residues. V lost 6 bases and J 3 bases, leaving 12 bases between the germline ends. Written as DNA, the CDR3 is TGTGCCAGCAGAACGGGAGTAATCTACAATGAGCAGTTCTTC. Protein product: CASRTGVIYNEQFF.

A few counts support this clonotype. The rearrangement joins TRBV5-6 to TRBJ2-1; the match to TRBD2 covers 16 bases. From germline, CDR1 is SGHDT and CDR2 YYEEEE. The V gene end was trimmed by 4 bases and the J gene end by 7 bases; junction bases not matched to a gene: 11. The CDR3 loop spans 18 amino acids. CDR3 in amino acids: CASSGGTSGRGLQNEQFF. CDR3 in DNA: TGTGCCAGCAGCGGAGGGACTAGCGGGAGGGGATTACAGAATGAGCAGTTCTTC.

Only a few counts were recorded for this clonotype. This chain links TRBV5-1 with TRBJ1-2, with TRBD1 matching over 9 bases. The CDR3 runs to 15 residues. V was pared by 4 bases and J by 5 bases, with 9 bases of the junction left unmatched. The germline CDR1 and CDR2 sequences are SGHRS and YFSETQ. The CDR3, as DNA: TGCGCCAGCAGCGCCGGGACAGGGAGATTGTATGGCTACACCTTC. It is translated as CASSAGTGRLYGYTF.

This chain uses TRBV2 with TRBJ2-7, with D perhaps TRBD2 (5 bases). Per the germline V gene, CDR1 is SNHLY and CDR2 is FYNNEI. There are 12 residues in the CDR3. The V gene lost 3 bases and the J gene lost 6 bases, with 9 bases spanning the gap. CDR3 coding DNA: TGTGCCAGCAGTGACCTAGCTAGCGAGCAGTACTTC. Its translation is CASSDLASEQYF. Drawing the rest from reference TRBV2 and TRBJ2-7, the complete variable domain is EPEVTQTPSHQVTQMGQEVILRCVPISNHLYFYWYRQILGQKVEFLVSFYNNEISEKSEIFDDQFSVERPDGSNFTLKIRSTKLEDSAMYFCASSDLASEQYFGPGTRLTVT.

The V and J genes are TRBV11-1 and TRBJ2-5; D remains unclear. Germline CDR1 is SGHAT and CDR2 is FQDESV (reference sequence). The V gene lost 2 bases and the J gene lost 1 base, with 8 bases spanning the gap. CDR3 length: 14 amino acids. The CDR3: CASSLRAGQETQYF. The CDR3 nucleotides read TGTGCCAGCAGCTTAAGGGCAGGCCAAGAGACCCAGTACTTC.

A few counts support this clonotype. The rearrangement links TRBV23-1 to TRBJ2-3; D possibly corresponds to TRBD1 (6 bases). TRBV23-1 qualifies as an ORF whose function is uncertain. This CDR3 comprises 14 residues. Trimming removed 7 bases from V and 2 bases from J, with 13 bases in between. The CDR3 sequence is CASMDSGSTDTQYF. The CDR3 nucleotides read TGCGCCAGCATGGACAGCGGTTCCACAGATACGCAGTATTTT.

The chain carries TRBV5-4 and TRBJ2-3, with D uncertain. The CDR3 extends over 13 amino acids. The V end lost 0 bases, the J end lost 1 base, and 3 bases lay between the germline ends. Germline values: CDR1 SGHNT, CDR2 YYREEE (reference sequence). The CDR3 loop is CASSLEGTDTQYF. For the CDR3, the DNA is TGTGCCAGCAGCTTGGAAGGCACAGATACGCAGTATTTT.

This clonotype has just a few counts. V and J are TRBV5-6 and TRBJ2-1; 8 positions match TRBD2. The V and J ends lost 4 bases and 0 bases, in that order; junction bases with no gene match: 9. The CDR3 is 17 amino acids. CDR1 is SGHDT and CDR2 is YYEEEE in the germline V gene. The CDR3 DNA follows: TGTGCCAGCAGCACCCTCAGCGGGAGTCCCTCCTACAATGAGCAGTTCTTC. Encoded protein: CASSTLSGSPSYNEQFF.

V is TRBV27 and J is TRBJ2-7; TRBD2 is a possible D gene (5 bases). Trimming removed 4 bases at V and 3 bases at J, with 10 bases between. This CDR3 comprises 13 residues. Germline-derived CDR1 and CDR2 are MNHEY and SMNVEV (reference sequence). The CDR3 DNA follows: TGTGCCAGCAGTTGGGGAGTCCGCTACGAGCAGTACTTC. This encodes CASSWGVRYEQYF.

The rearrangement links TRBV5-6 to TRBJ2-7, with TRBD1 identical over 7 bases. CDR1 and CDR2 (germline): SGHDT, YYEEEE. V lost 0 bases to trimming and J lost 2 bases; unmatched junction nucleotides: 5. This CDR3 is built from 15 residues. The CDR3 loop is CASSLGGQVAYEQYF. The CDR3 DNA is TGTGCCAGCAGCTTGGGTGGACAGGTAGCCTACGAGCAGTACTTC.

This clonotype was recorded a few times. The CDR3: CASSVLRAGEQFF. DNA of the CDR3: TGTGCCAGCAGTGTCCTCCGGGCGGGAGAGCAGTTCTTC. This chain links TRBV28 with TRBJ2-1; TRBD2 is a possible D gene (6 bases). Looked up from germline, CDR1 is MDHEN and CDR2 is SYDVKM. This CDR3 is built from 13 residues. Deletions cut 5 bases from V and 10 bases from J, with 15 bases between.

CDR3 DNA: TGTGCCAGCAGTCCTATTGGGGGGGTCGCTGAAGCTTTCTTT. It specifies CASSPIGGVAEAFF. The chain couples TRBV6-2 or TRBV6-3 to TRBJ1-1, with a possible D match to TRBD1 (5 bases). Trimming shortened V by 5 bases and J by 6 bases, and 16 bases separated the two germline ends. There are 14 residues in the CDR3. Germline CDR1 MNHEY, CDR2 SVGEGT.

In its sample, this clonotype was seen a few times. The CDR3 is CASSQAWTGSYEQYF. CDR3 coding DNA: TGCGCCAGCAGCCAAGCGTGGACAGGGTCCTACGAGCAGTACTTC. The chain uses TRBV4-3 and TRBJ2-7; 8 bases match TRBD1. Germline CDR1 and CDR2: LGHNA and YSLEER. Trimming removed 1 base from V and 1 base from J; junction bases left unmatched: 3. CDR3 length equals 15 residues.

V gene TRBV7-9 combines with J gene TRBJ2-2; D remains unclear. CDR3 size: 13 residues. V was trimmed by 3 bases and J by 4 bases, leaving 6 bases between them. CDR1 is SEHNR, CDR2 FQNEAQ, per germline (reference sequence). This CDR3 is CASSFAATGELFF. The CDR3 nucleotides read TGTGCCAGCAGCTTTGCCGCCACCGGGGAGCTGTTTTTT.

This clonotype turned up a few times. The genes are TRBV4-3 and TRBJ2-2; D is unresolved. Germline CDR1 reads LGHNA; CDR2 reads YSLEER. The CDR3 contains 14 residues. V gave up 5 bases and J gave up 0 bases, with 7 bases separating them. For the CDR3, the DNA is TGCGCCAGCAGCTTCAGTACGAACACCGGGGAGCTGTTTTTT. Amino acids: CASSFSTNTGELFF.